A single sample gave rise to the 23 T cell receptor beta chains below, sequenced in a study of identical twins. MiXCR, applied by TCRdb to the 5' RACE reads, yields one record per CDR3 protein. The table records hundreds of thousands of distinct CDR3 sequences, 21% of them present only once. These same data were also listed under a study on T cells expressing NK-cell markers.

The sample consisted of PBMCs. The receptors shown here come from a woman younger than 35 in good health.

J is TRBJ1-1 and V is TRBV5-1; D is uncertain. Germline CDR1 and CDR2: SGHRS and YFSETQ. This CDR3 contains 13 residues. Trimming cost V 2 bases and J 5 bases, with 10 bases left between them. The CDR3 bases are TGCGCCAGCAGCTTCTCGGAAACTACTGAAGCTTTCTTT. Encoded protein: CASSFSETTEAFF.

The table lists this clonotype with a few counts. The chain combines TRBV20-1 with TRBJ2-3; no definite D call. The V gene lost 1 base and the J gene lost 2 bases, with 7 bases spanning the gap. This CDR3 is 13 amino acids long. Germline CDR1 and CDR2: DFQATT and SNEGSKA (reference sequence). This CDR3 reads CSARATVTDTQYF. CDR3 DNA sequence: TGCAGTGCTAGAGCAACAGTCACAGATACGCAGTATTTT.

Here the CDR3 reads CASTDLARLRDTIYF. The CDR3 DNA reads as TGTGCCAGCACTGACCTCGCACGCTTACGAGACACCATATATTTT. The gene calls are TRBV6-2 or TRBV6-3 and TRBJ1-3; the D is unclear. V was pared by 7 bases and J by 8 bases, with 21 bases between. CDR3 length equals 15 residues. Germline values: CDR1 MNHEY, CDR2 SVGEGT.

The chain links TRBV6-5 to TRBJ2-2; D remains unclear. V lost 4 bases and J 4 bases, leaving 10 bases between the germline ends. Germline values: CDR1 MNHEY, CDR2 SVGAGI. The CDR3 runs to 14 residues. CDR3 in DNA: TGTGCCAGCAGTTCGTCGAGCCTCACCGGGGAGCTGTTTTTT. It specifies CASSSSSLTGELFF.

The rearrangement joins TRBV5-1 to TRBJ2-1; 12 positions agree with TRBD2. CDR3 length equals 19 residues. After removal of 0 bases from V and 7 bases from J, the junction contained 14 bases not matched to a gene. In germline, CDR1 is SGHRS, CDR2 YFSETQ. The CDR3 sequence: CASSLEYSSTSGRQNEQFF. Here the CDR3 DNA reads TGCGCCAGCAGCTTGGAATATTCATCGACTAGCGGGAGACAGAATGAGCAGTTCTTC.

In its sample, this clonotype was seen a few times. The chain is built from TRBV19 and TRBJ2-7, with 9 bases fitting TRBD2. J lost 8 bases, V lost 6 bases, and 5 bases had no gene match. There are 12 residues in the CDR3. Germline CDR1 is LNHDA and CDR2 is SQIVND (reference sequence). The CDR3 loop is CASSSAGGQQYF. The CDR3 DNA follows: TGTGCCAGTAGCTCAGCGGGAGGTCAGCAGTACTTC.

This clonotype was observed a few times. The chain couples TRBV10-3 to TRBJ2-7, with D hard to call. The V end lost 3 bases, the J end lost 5 bases, and 8 bases lay between the germline ends. The CDR3 has 12 residues. CDR1 and CDR2 (germline): ENHRY, SYGVKD. CDR3 sequence (DNA): TGTGCCATCAGTGAAGGGTCTCACGAGCAGTACTTC. Protein sequence: CAISEGSHEQYF.

This clonotype turned up a few times. This rearrangement joins TRBV10-1 to TRBJ2-7, with TRBD2 as a possible D gene (5 bases). Looked up from germline, CDR1 is WNHNN and CDR2 is SYGVQD (reference sequence). V was trimmed by 3 bases and J by 3 bases, leaving 12 bases between them. This CDR3 has 14 amino acids. In nucleotides, the CDR3 is TGCGCCAGCAGTGATAGTCTAGCACGCTACGAGCAGTACTTC. Its translation: CASSDSLARYEQYF.

This clonotype was seen more than once but under ten times. The chain employs TRBV20-1 and TRBJ2-7; D is unclear. This CDR3 has 11 residues. Trimming left V 7 bases short and J 6 bases short, with 13 bases between. The germline gives CDR1 DFQATT, CDR2 SNEGSKA (reference sequence). The CDR3 nucleotides read TGCAGTGGGTGGAGCAACGGCGAGCAGTACTTC. Translation gives CSGWSNGEQYF.

This clonotype turned up a few times. The chain recombines TRBV7-9 with TRBJ1-6; 7 bases are a match to TRBD1. CDR1 and CDR2 (germline): SEHNR, FQNEAQ (reference sequence). V gave up 7 bases and J gave up 7 bases; unmatched junction bases: 7. This CDR3 is 14 amino acids long. The CDR3 protein is CASNQGVANSPLHF. The CDR3 DNA reads as TGTGCCAGCAACCAGGGGGTTGCGAATTCACCCCTCCACTTT.

In this sample, this clonotype turned up a few times. The chain recombines TRBV29-1 with TRBJ2-1; 10 bases are a match to TRBD2. CDR3 length equals 15 residues. The germline V gene has CDR1 SQVTM and CDR2 ANQGSEA. The CDR3 nucleotides read TGCGGTCTGCGGGAAGGACTAGCGGCCGGTGATGAGCAGTTCTTC. Protein: CGLREGLAAGDEQFF.

This clonotype was detected only once. The V and J genes are TRBV3-1 and TRBJ1-1, with D hard to call. Between the trimmed V and J ends, which lost 3 bases and 2 bases, there was a span of 7 bases. The CDR3 covers 13 residues. Germline-derived CDR1 and CDR2 are LGHDT and YNNKEL (reference sequence). The CDR3 sequence is CASSHEENTEAFF. CDR3 sequence (DNA): TGTGCCAGCAGCCACGAGGAAAACACTGAAGCTTTCTTT.

This chain uses TRBV2 with TRBJ1-1; D perhaps matches TRBD1 (6 bases). Germline values: CDR1 SNHLY, CDR2 FYNNEI. This CDR3 spans 12 amino acids. The V gene lost 10 bases and the J gene lost 10 bases, with 19 bases spanning the gap. This CDR3 reads CATSPAGVVAFF. The CDR3 region has the DNA TGTGCCACCTCGCCTGCAGGGGTAGTAGCTTTCTTT. The variable domain in full, with the rest retrieved from reference TRBV2 and TRBJ1-1, is EPEVTQTPSHQVTQMGQEVILRCVPISNHLYFYWYRQILGQKVEFLVSFYNNEISEKSEIFDDQFSVERPDGSNFTLKIRSTKLEDSAMYFCATSPAGVVAFFGQGTRLTVV.

The chain links TRBV5-1 to TRBJ2-7; no clear D. Germline loops: CDR1 SGHRS, CDR2 YFSETQ. This CDR3 contains 14 residues. Trimming left V 6 bases short and J 7 bases short, with 20 bases between. Here the CDR3 reads CASKPRSALGEQYF. DNA of the CDR3: TGCGCCAGCAAACCCAGAAGCGCCTTGGGAGAGCAGTACTTC. The full variable domain, in which reference TRBV5-1 and TRBJ2-7 provide the parts outside the CDR3, is KAGVTQTPRYLIKTRGQQVTLSCSPISGHRSVSWYQQTPGQGLQFLFEYFSETQRNKGNFPGRFSGRQFSNSRSEMNVSTLELGDSALYLCASKPRSALGEQYFGPGTRLTVT.

V is TRBV20-1 and J is TRBJ2-7, with TRBD1 matching over 9 bases. The CDR3 extends over 16 amino acids. The J segment lost 1 base and the V segment lost 5 bases, leaving 12 bases of the junction unmatched. Germline assignment: CDR1 DFQATT and CDR2 SNEGSKA (reference sequence). Here the CDR3 reads CSASSLPGTGSYEQYF. The CDR3 DNA sequence: TGCAGTGCTTCTTCCCTGCCTGGGACAGGGTCCTACGAGCAGTACTTC.

There are a few counts of this clonotype. The chain combines TRBV9 with TRBJ1-5, with D uncertain. The CDR3 has 14 residues. Trimming took 4 bases from V and 11 from J, leaving 19 bases between them. CDR1 and CDR2 from the germline V gene are SGDLS and YYNGEE. Here the CDR3 DNA reads TGTGCCAGCAGCCCCTCCTTGTGGGGAGAGACCCAGCATTTT. Its translation is CASSPSLWGETQHF.

This clonotype was picked up many times. The CDR3 DNA sequence: TGTGCCAGCGCTGCCGGACTAGCTCCGTACGAGCAGTACTTC. Amino acids: CASAAGLAPYEQYF. The V gene is TRBV27, the J gene TRBJ2-7; TRBD2 matches at 8 bases. CDR1 is MNHEY, CDR2 SMNVEV, per germline (reference sequence). The V and J ends lost 8 bases and 4 bases, in that order; junction bases with no gene match: 10. The CDR3 spans 14 residues.

This clonotype was recorded many times. The chain uses TRBV12-3 or TRBV12-4 and TRBJ2-5; 10 bases are shared with TRBD1. V lost 5 bases, J lost 5 bases, and 2 bases stayed unmatched. The CDR3 loop spans 13 amino acids. For the CDR3, the DNA is TGTGCCAGCAGTCGGACAGGGGGGGAGACCCAGTACTTC. Amino acids: CASSRTGGETQYF.

This clonotype was seen a few times. The rearrangement uses TRBV7-2 and TRBJ2-7; D not resolved. Germline CDR1 is SGHTA and CDR2 is FQGNSA. Trimming took off 7 bases at V and 0 bases at J, with 13 bases between the two ends. The CDR3 consists of 14 residues. Here the CDR3 DNA reads TGTGCCAGCACCCGGTCCGGCCTCTCCTACGAGCAGTACTTC. Amino acids: CASTRSGLSYEQYF.

The rearrangement links TRBV20-1 to TRBJ1-2; D is uncertain. The CDR3 has 10 residues. The germline gives CDR1 DFQATT, CDR2 SNEGSKA (reference sequence). The V end lost 5 bases, the J end lost 8 bases, and 9 bases lay between the germline ends. CDR3 sequence reads: CSALSEGYTF. The CDR3, as DNA: TGCAGTGCTTTGTCAGAGGGCTACACCTTC.

This clonotype has a handful of counts. The genes are TRBV5-1 and TRBJ1-2, with D possibly TRBD1 on 5 matching bases. V was shortened by 3 bases and J by 9 bases, with 18 bases between the two germline ends. The germline V gene encodes CDR1 SGHRS and CDR2 YFSETQ. The CDR3 is made up of 14 amino acids. The CDR3 nucleotides read TGCGCCAGCAGCTGGGAACCCGACAGATCGAGCTACACCTTC. Protein product: CASSWEPDRSSYTF.

The rearrangement joins TRBV2 to TRBJ1-5; D is possibly TRBD1 (5 bases). From germline, CDR1 is SNHLY and CDR2 FYNNEI. The CDR3 sequence is 13 residues long. V was cut by 6 bases and J by 6 bases, with 12 bases left in between. The CDR3 spells CASRRGAGQPQHF. The CDR3 DNA is TGTGCCAGCAGACGAGGGGCAGGTCAGCCCCAGCATTTT.

In its sample, this clonotype was seen a few times. The chain combines TRBV6-2 or TRBV6-3 with TRBJ2-5; D might be TRBD1 or TRBD2, each matching 5 bases. CDR1 is MNHEY, CDR2 SVGEGT, per germline. This CDR3 spans 14 amino acids. V shed 6 bases and J shed 5 bases, with 16 bases lying between them. Here the CDR3 reads CASRSGTMGETQYF. The CDR3, as DNA: TGTGCCAGCAGATCCGGGACCATGGGGGAGACCCAGTACTTC.